Presented here are 5 T cell receptor beta chains from one specimen sequenced in a study of blood T cell repertoires in COVID-19. Using immunoSEQ multiplex PCR, the repertoire was profiled, and TCRdb retains in-frame clones only, with some absent. Found here are roughly 59,000 clones, less than 80% of them singletons; the top ten hold 9.7%. Sequencing was done on a sample of peripheral blood. Receptors originate from a human donor in a cohort sampled during active COVID-19.

For this clone: Because the CDR3 is missing its conserved closing phenylalanine or tryptophan, this is likely a read error. It is unclear where the CDR3 begins or ends on the DNA, so no DNA is shown, and the CDR3 is as TCRdb lists it. V usage is TRBV2 and J usage is TRBJ2-3; the D call of TRBD2 is as the table states it, not checked on the DNA. Germline CDR1 reads SNHLY; CDR2 reads FYNNEI. The CDR3 is 11 residues long, ends included. The CDR3 is CASSERGRASG.

This chain joins TRBV24-1 and TRBJ2-1; 11 positions agree with TRBD2. Germline trimming cut 10 bases from V and 6 bases from J; bases unmatched to any gene: 10. The CDR3 length is 15 residues. CDR1 KGHDR and CDR2 SFDVKD come from the germline V gene. The CDR3 protein is CATLATSGSVNEQFF. CDR3 in DNA: TGTGCCACGCTAGCAACTAGCGGGAGTGTCAATGAGCAGTTCTTC.

The chain joins TRBV3-1 (or the pseudogene TRBV3-2) to TRBJ2-5, with TRBD2 as a possible D gene (7 bases). This CDR3 comprises 20 residues. Germline CDR1 and CDR2: LGHDT and YNNKEL (reference sequence). V was shortened by 8 bases and J by 2 bases, with 33 bases between the two germline ends. This chain's CDR3 is CASYGRGGGFLKLGQETQYF. The CDR3 DNA reads as TGTGCCAGCTACGGTAGGGGCGGGGGCTTTTTAAAATTGGGGCAAGAGACCCAGTACTTC.

This chain joins TRBV10-3 and TRBJ2-6; 9 nucleotides align to TRBD1. Per germline, CDR1 ENHRY and CDR2 SYGVKD. The CDR3 runs to 18 residues. V shed 2 bases, J shed 4 bases, and the junction held 9 bases outside the gene matches. CDR3 sequence: CAISEAGQGLTGANVLTF. The DNA of the CDR3 is TGTGCCATCAGTGAGGCGGGACAGGGCCTTACCGGGGCCAACGTCCTGACTTTC.

The gene calls are TRBV5-1 and TRBJ2-3, with 8 bases that match TRBD1. CDR1 is SGHRS, CDR2 YFSETQ, per germline. This CDR3 is built from 15 residues. The V segment lost 4 bases and the J segment 1 base; nucleotides outside the gene matches: 5. The CDR3 sequence: CASSGRGRGTDTQYF. The CDR3 DNA reads as TGCGCCAGCAGCGGCAGGGGGCGCGGCACAGATACGCAGTATTTT. Full variable domain (missing parts from reference TRBV5-1 and TRBJ2-3): KAGVTQTPRYLIKTRGQQVTLSCSPISGHRSVSWYQQTPGQGLQFLFEYFSETQRNKGNFPGRFSGRQFSNSRSEMNVSTLELGDSALYLCASSGRGRGTDTQYFGPGTRLTVL.